What follows are 24 T cell receptor beta chains derived from one specimen sequenced in a study of OX40 agonist ivuxolimab in advanced cancers. The table came from immunoSEQ multiplex PCR; TCRdb's copy has only in-frame clones and leaves some out. This table has about 72,000 clones, around 89% appearing once. Sequenced material: CD4+ or CD8+ T cells sorted from blood, taken in a trial of the OX40 agonist ivuxolimab. The receptors derive from an adult with an advanced solid tumor such as melanoma, head and neck, liver or kidney cancer.

The chain links TRBV2 to TRBJ2-3; 8 bases are shared with TRBD2. Germline CDR1 SNHLY, CDR2 FYNNEI. J lost 2 bases, V lost 4 bases, and 8 bases had no gene match. The CDR3 is 16 amino acids. The CDR3 nucleotides read TGTGCCAGCAGTGGAACGACGGGGGGGTTCACAGATACGCAGTATTTT. Translating gives CASSGTTGGFTDTQYF.

V is TRBV6-1 and J is TRBJ2-7, with D possibly being TRBD1 (5 bases). This CDR3 contains 11 residues. Trimming took 7 bases from V and 4 from J, leaving 8 bases between them. CDR1 and CDR2 from the germline V gene are MNHNS and SASEGT. The CDR3 nucleotides read TGTGCCAGCAATACAGGTTACGAGCAGTACTTC. It encodes CASNTGYEQYF.

The chain employs TRBV12-5 and TRBJ1-1; D not resolved. Germline V gene lookup returns CDR1 LGHNT and CDR2 FRNRAP. V dropped 5 bases and J dropped 1 base, with 17 bases sitting between them. The CDR3 runs to 16 residues. The CDR3 here is CASGEGPGGENTEAFF. The CDR3 DNA reads as TGTGCTAGTGGTGAGGGTCCGGGTGGGGAGAACACTGAAGCTTTCTTT.

The J gene is TRBJ2-3, the V gene TRBV2, with 12 bases aligning to TRBD2. J was trimmed by 6 bases and V by 4 bases; bases with no gene match: 8. This CDR3 is built from 16 residues. The germline V gene encodes CDR1 SNHLY and CDR2 FYNNEI. CDR3 sequence (DNA): TGTGCCAGCAGTGGCAGCCCTAGCGGGGGGGCCGATACGCAGTATTTT. Translated, it gives CASSGSPSGGADTQYF.

V gene TRBV13 combines with J gene TRBJ2-3; TRBD1 or TRBD2 may be the D gene (6 bases each). The CDR3 runs to 16 residues. CDR1 and CDR2 from the germline V gene are PRHDT and FYEKMQ (reference sequence). The ends were cut back, 5 bases at V and 1 base at J, with 16 bases in the middle. CDR3 region: CASSLLGGGGTDTQYF. The DNA of the CDR3 is TGTGCCAGCAGCCTACTCGGGGGCGGGGGCACAGATACGCAGTATTTT.

CDR3 sequence: CASSYTTGLEAFF. The DNA of the CDR3 is TGTGCCAGCAGTTACACCACAGGTTTGGAAGCTTTCTTT. V is TRBV6-5 and J is TRBJ1-1, with D perhaps matching TRBD1 (5 bases). This CDR3 spans 13 amino acids. The germline CDR1 and CDR2 sequences are MNHEY and SVGAGI. Trimming took 2 bases from V and 8 from J, leaving 12 bases between them.

The chain couples TRBV6-1 to TRBJ1-6, with D tentatively TRBD1 (6 bases). Germline V lookup: CDR1 MNHNS, CDR2 SASEGT. Trimming removed 6 bases from V and 9 bases from J, with 12 bases in between. The CDR3 has 13 residues. The CDR3 coding sequence is TGTGCCAGCAGGGAACAGGGTTCTTCACCCCTCCACTTT. This sequence encodes CASREQGSSPLHF.

The chain joins TRBV5-1 to TRBJ2-2, with D possibly matching TRBD1 (5 bases). The CDR3 has 15 residues. Germline V gives CDR1 SGHRS, CDR2 YFSETQ. The ends were cut back, 4 bases at V and 2 bases at J, with 12 bases in the middle. This CDR3 reads CASSPGDRNTGELFF. The DNA of the CDR3 is TGCGCCAGCAGCCCCGGAGACAGAAACACCGGGGAGCTGTTTTTT.

The chain is built from TRBV28 and TRBJ1-2; D possibly corresponds to TRBD1 (6 bases). The CDR3 is 15 amino acids. Trimming took off 5 bases at V and 1 base at J, with 14 bases between the two ends. Germline V gives CDR1 MDHEN, CDR2 SYDVKM. The CDR3 region has the DNA TGTGCCAGCAGTCGAGGGGGGCCAAATAACTATGGCTACACCTTC. This gives the protein CASSRGGPNNYGYTF.

The rearrangement joins TRBV7-3 to TRBJ2-5; no clear D. Germline CDR1 and CDR2: SGHTA and FQGTGA. The V gene lost 4 bases and the J gene lost 0 bases, with 6 bases spanning the gap. The length of the CDR3 is 13 residues. The CDR3 DNA reads as TGTGCCAGCAGCTCAGCGTACCAAGAGACCCAGTACTTC. Amino acids: CASSSAYQETQYF.

This clone was found once. CDR3 coding DNA: TGCGCCAGCAGCCAACAGGGTAGTCCAGATACGCAGTATTTT. Amino acid sequence: CASSQQGSPDTQYF. This chain uses TRBV5-1 with TRBJ2-3; tentative D call: TRBD1 (6 bases). The V and J ends lost 4 bases and 4 bases respectively, with 13 bases between them. Germline CDR1 and CDR2: SGHRS and YFSETQ. CDR3 length: 14 amino acids.

V is TRBV30 and J is TRBJ2-7; tentative D call: TRBD1 (6 bases). Per germline, CDR1 GTSNPN and CDR2 SVGIG (reference sequence). V was clipped by 3 bases and J by 4 bases, with 13 bases between them. The CDR3 loop spans 13 amino acids. Written as DNA, the CDR3 is TGTGCCTGGAGCTCCCCCCAGGGGTACGAGCAGTACTTC. This codes for CAWSSPQGYEQYF.

The rearrangement links TRBV6-5 to TRBJ2-7; D is perhaps TRBD1 (6 bases). The CDR3 spans 12 residues. Trimming removed 6 bases from V and 4 bases from J, with 10 bases in between. Germline-derived CDR1 and CDR2 are MNHEY and SVGAGI. CDR3 loop: CASSLRGYEQYF. Written as DNA, the CDR3 is TGTGCCAGCAGCCTCAGGGGATACGAGCAGTACTTC.

The V and J genes are TRBV14 and TRBJ1-3; D unclear. CDR3 length: 13 residues. Trimming took 1 base from V and 1 from J, leaving 2 bases between them. Germline V lookup: CDR1 SGHDN, CDR2 FVKESK. The CDR3: CASSQASGNTIYF. For the CDR3, the DNA is TGTGCCAGCAGCCAAGCTTCTGGAAACACCATATATTTT.

This clone was counted a single time. This chain connects TRBV28 to TRBJ2-1; TRBD1 matches at 7 bases. The CDR3 consists of 12 residues. Germline loops: CDR1 MDHEN, CDR2 SYDVKM. V lost 4 bases to trimming and J lost 10 bases; unmatched junction nucleotides: 4. CDR3 sequence (DNA): TGTGCCAGCAGTTACAGGGGTGGGGAGCAGTTCTTC. Protein sequence: CASSYRGGEQFF.

The chain combines TRBV13 with TRBJ2-2, with a tentative D call TRBD1 (6 bases). Germline V gene lookup returns CDR1 PRHDT and CDR2 FYEKMQ (reference sequence). The V end was cut by 3 bases, the J end by 3 bases, with 14 bases between. The CDR3 sequence is 16 residues long. CDR3 region: CASSFSTGRDTGELFF. CDR3 sequence (DNA): TGTGCCAGCAGCTTTTCGACAGGTCGAGACACCGGGGAGCTGTTTTTT. The variable domain in full, completed from reference TRBV13 and TRBJ2-2, reads AAGVIQSPRHLIKEKRETATLKCYPIPRHDTVYWYQQGPGQDPQFLISFYEKMQSDKGSIPDRFSAQQFSDYHSELNMSSLELGDSALYFCASSFSTGRDTGELFFGEGSRLTVL.

J is TRBJ2-5 and V is TRBV6-6; the D is unclear. Germline loops: CDR1 MNHNY, CDR2 SVGAGI (reference sequence). The V and J ends lost 0 bases and 4 bases respectively, with 3 bases between them. The CDR3 sequence is 12 residues long. The CDR3 is CASSYSSETQYF. CDR3 DNA sequence: TGTGCCAGCAGTTACTCTTCAGAGACCCAGTACTTC.

V gene TRBV5-1 combines with J gene TRBJ1-3; D might be TRBD1 (5 bases). Deletions cut 1 base from V and 0 bases from J, with 8 bases between. From germline, CDR1 is SGHRS and CDR2 YFSETQ. The CDR3 consists of 15 residues. For the CDR3, the DNA is TGCGCCAGCAGCTTGCAGGGTACCTCTGGAAACACCATATATTTT. This codes for CASSLQGTSGNTIYF. Based on the CDR3 plus reference TRBV5-1 and TRBJ1-3, the full variable domain is KAGVTQTPRYLIKTRGQQVTLSCSPISGHRSVSWYQQTPGQGLQFLFEYFSETQRNKGNFPGRFSGRQFSNSRSEMNVSTLELGDSALYLCASSLQGTSGNTIYFGEGSWLTVV.

The chain uses TRBV28 and TRBJ2-6; 7 bases align to TRBD2. The CDR3 contains 16 residues. Germline V gene lookup returns CDR1 MDHEN and CDR2 SYDVKM. Trimming took 4 bases from V and 2 from J; bases not matched to a gene: 5. CDR3 nucleotide sequence: TGTGCCAGCAGTTCCCTTGGGGGGGCTGGGGCCAACGTCCTGACTTTC. Its protein is CASSSLGGAGANVLTF.

The CDR3 loop reads CASNLGLGGSNEQFF. DNA of the CDR3: TGTGCCAGCAATTTAGGGCTTGGGGGTTCCAATGAGCAGTTCTTC. The chain links TRBV9 to TRBJ2-1, with D perhaps given as TRBD1 or TRBD2 (5 bases each). There are 15 residues in the CDR3. Germline CDR1 is SGDLS and CDR2 is YYNGEE. The V and J ends lost 6 bases and 6 bases respectively, with 19 bases between them. Full variable domain (rest looked up from reference TRBV9 and TRBJ2-1): DSGVTQTPKHLITATGQRVTLRCSPRSGDLSVYWYQQSLDQGLQFLIQYYNGEERAKGNILERFSAQQFPDLHSELNLSSLELGDSALYFCASNLGLGGSNEQFFGPGTRLTVL.

This clone has only one observation. The CDR3, as DNA: TGTGCCAGCAGCCCCCGGGTGGGGCAGGGGTTGGAGTATGGAGCCAAAAACATTCAGTACTTC. Protein product: CASSPRVGQGLEYGAKNIQYF. The rearrangement joins TRBV9 to TRBJ2-4; tentative D call: TRBD1 (6 bases). CDR1 and CDR2 (germline): SGDLS, YYNGEE. This CDR3 comprises 21 residues. V was shortened by 4 bases and J by 0 bases, with 29 bases between the two germline ends.

Turning to this clone: Other DNA sequences from this sample encode an identical CDR3 as well. The chain joins TRBV30 to TRBJ2-4; 12 nucleotides match TRBD2. The CDR3 is made up of 16 amino acids. CDR1 GTSNPN and CDR2 SVGIG come from the germline V gene (reference sequence). Unmatched junction bases numbered 4, after V lost 3 bases and J lost 1 base. The CDR3 protein is CAWSPGLAGAKNIQYF. In DNA, the CDR3 is TGTGCCTGGAGCCCAGGACTAGCGGGGGCCAAAAACATTCAGTACTTC. Full variable domain (remainder filled in from reference TRBV30 and TRBJ2-4): SQTIHQWPATLVQPVGSPLSLECTVEGTSNPNLYWYRQAAGRGLQLLFYSVGIGQISSEVPQNLSASRPQDRQFILSSKKLLLSDSGFYLCAWSPGLAGAKNIQYFGAGTRLSVL.

V usage is TRBV5-5 and J usage is TRBJ2-7; D is perhaps TRBD1 (6 bases). Germline V CDR1 and CDR2: SGHKS, YYEKEE (reference sequence). This CDR3 region has 14 residues. Trimming took 4 bases from V and 5 from J, leaving 16 bases between them. The CDR3 coding sequence is TGTGCCAGCAGCATTCCGGGACATTCGAACGAGCAGTACTTC. Encoded protein: CASSIPGHSNEQYF.

The V and J genes are TRBV28 and TRBJ2-3, with D uncertain. The CDR3 spans 11 residues. V lost 4 bases and J lost 7, with 6 bases in between. CDR1 is MDHEN, CDR2 SYDVKM, per germline. The CDR3 bases are TGTGCCAGCAGTTCCCCCAATACGCAGTATTTT. It is translated as CASSSPNTQYF.